This T cell receptor beta chain emerged from a study of T-cell reconstitution after alpha-beta-depleted transplantation in children (dated by TCRdb to 2016 to 2017). Regarding the complete study: Using TCR repertoire profiling, the study followed T-cell immune reconstitution in a quantitative way in children after TCRalphabeta/CD19-depleted allogeneic hematopoietic cell transplantation. Study-level results and caveats: In some patients, high TCRbeta diversity at day 60 was attributed to recipient T cells and intrathymic progenitors that had survived conditioning. The apparently early alphabetaT-cell count recovery about two months after transplant was reportedly dependent on only several hundred rapidly expanded clones derived from non-depleted graft cells. Hyperexpanded clone frequencies declined over subsequent months; after one year, T-cell counts and TCRbeta diversity were mostly attributed to newly produced T cells.

The treatment or condition label, read with the paper, signifies: allogeneic hematopoietic cell transplantation with graft depleted of TCRalphabeta T cells and CD19 B cells. The transplant recipients were children given TCRalphabeta/CD19-depleted allogeneic hematopoietic cell grafts. The CDR3 starts with the cysteine, ends with the phenylalanine, and has 15 residues. Only the CDR3 DNA stays, 45 bases, in frame from base 1. Libraries came from PCR. The sample was run on an Illumina HiSeq 2500. To normalize quantification of the TCRbeta repertoire, the TCR libraries were built with molecular barcoding that relied on unique molecular identifiers. TCRdb took the public reads, trimmed them with fastp at Q25, ran MiXCR for clone calling and kept in-frame beta chains. Each CDR3 protein gets just one entry, which takes the most common genes and DNA from the rows behind it. The sample table lists hundreds of thousands of distinct CDR3 sequences, approximately 12% of them with a count of one. The ten largest account for 2.2% of the sample.

This clonotype was recorded at least ten times. What antigen it recognizes has not been identified. No per-base quality is available; no much larger clone lies one base away. The chain links TRBV21-1 with TRBJ2-2. TRBV21-1 counts as a pseudogene. The TCR was taken from a male patient aged 10-17 years who had a stem cell transplant for acute myeloid leukemia, so the T cells may come from the graft donor. The sequenced sample was PBMCs, mostly from graft donor cells, obtained 360 days after TCRalphabeta/CD19-depleted stem cell transplant. For the CDR3, the sequence is CASSKESGDTGELFF. The DNA is as follows: TGTGCCAGCAGCAAAGAAAGTGGGGACACCGGGGAGCTGTTTTTT.